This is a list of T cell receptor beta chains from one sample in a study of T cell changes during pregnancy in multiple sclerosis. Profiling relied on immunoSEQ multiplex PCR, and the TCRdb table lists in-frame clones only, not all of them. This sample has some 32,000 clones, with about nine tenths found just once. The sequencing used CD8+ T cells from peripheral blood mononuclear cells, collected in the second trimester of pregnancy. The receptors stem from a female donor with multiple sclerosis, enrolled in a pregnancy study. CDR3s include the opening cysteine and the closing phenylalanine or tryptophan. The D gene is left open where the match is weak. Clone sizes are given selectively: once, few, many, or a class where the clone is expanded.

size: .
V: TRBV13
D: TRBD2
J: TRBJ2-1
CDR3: CASSISGSIGNEQFF
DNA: TGTGCCAGCAGCATCAGCGGGAGTATAGGCAATGAGCAGTTCTTC

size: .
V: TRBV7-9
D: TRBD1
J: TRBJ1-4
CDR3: CASSFTGGEKLFF
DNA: TGTGCCAGCAGTTTTACAGGGGGTGAAAAACTGTTTTTT

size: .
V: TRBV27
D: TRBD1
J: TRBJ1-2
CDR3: CASSNTGGIYGYTF
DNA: TGTGCCAGCAGTAATACAGGGGGCATCTATGGCTACACCTTC

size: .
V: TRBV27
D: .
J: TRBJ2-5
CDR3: CASSPRLRLTTQETQYF
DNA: TGTGCCAGCAGTCCTCGGTTGAGACTAACGACCCAAGAGACCCAGTACTTC

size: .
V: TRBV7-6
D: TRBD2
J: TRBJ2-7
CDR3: CASSFRLAGAYEQYF
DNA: TGTGCCAGCAGCTTCCGACTAGCGGGAGCCTACGAGCAGTACTTC

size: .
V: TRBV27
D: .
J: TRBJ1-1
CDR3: CASSPGVYTEAFF
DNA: TGTGCCAGCAGTCCCGGAGTGTACACTGAAGCTTTCTTT

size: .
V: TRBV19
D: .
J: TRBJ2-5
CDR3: CASRQPSDETQYF
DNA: TGTGCCAGTAGACAACCTAGCGACGAGACCCAGTACTTC

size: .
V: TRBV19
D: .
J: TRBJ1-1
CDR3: CASSIDRTRNTEAFF
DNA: TGTGCCAGTAGTATAGATCGGACAAGGAACACTGAAGCTTTCTTT

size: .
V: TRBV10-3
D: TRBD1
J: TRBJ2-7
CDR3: CAISIRQGQGDEQYF
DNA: TGTGCCATCAGTATAAGACAGGGACAAGGGGACGAGCAGTACTTC

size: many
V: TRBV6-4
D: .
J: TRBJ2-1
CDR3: CASSDSSGSYNEQFF
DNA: TGTGCCAGCAGTGACTCTAGCGGCTCCTACAATGAGCAGTTCTTC

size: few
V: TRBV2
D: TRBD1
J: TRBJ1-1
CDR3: CASSPRTGPEAFF
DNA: TGTGCCAGCAGTCCTCGGACAGGGCCTGAAGCTTTCTTT

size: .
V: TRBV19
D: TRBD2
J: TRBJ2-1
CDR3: CASSGPWDYLENEQFF
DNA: TGTGCCAGTAGTGGGCCGTGGGACTACCTAGAGAATGAGCAGTTCTTC

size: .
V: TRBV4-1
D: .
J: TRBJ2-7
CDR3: CASSQDKRRGYEQYF
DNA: TGCGCCAGCAGCCAAGATAAGCGCAGGGGCTACGAGCAGTACTTC

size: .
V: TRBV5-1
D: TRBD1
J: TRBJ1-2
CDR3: CASSLVWTGDGYTF
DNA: TGCGCCAGCAGCTTGGTGTGGACAGGGGACGGCTACACCTTC

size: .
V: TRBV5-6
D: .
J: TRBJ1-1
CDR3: CASRRGWNTEAFF
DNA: TGTGCCAGCAGGCGAGGGTGGAACACTGAAGCTTTCTTT

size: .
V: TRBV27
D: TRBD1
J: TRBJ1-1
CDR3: CASTRTGSNTEAFF
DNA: TGTGCCAGCACCCGGACAGGTTCGAACACTGAAGCTTTCTTT

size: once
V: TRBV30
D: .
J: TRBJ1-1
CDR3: CAWSVHWGLGVAIMNTEAFF
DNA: TGTGCCTGGAGTGTACATTGGGGGCTGGGGGTTGCGATCATGAACACTGAAGCTTTCTTT

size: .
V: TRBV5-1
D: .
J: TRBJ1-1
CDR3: CASRPGRRGTEAFF
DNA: TGCGCCAGCAGACCTGGAAGGCGCGGCACTGAAGCTTTCTTT

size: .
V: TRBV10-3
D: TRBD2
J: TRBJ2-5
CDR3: CAISDQGLAGGLAKETQYF
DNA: TGTGCCATCAGTGACCAGGGACTAGCGGGAGGGCTGGCCAAGGAGACCCAGTACTTC

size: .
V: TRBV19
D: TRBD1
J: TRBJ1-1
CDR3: CASSLQGMNTEAFF
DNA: TGTGCCAGTAGCCTACAGGGGATGAACACTGAAGCTTTCTTT

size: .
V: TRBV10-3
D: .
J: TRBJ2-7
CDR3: CAISRRGKGEQYF
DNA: TGTGCCATCTCCCGACGCGGGAAGGGCGAGCAGTACTTC

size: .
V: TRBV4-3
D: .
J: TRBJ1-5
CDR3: CASSRGGGQPQHF
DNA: TGCGCCAGCAGCCGCGGCGGGGGGCAGCCCCAGCATTTT

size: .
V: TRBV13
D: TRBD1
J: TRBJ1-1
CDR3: CASSSRQGALEAFF
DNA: TGTGCCAGCAGCTCCCGACAGGGGGCCCTAGAAGCTTTCTTT

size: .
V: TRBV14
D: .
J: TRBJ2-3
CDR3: CASSQDFRSGTDTQYF
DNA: TGTGCCAGCAGCCAAGATTTCCGCTCAGGCACAGATACGCAGTATTTT

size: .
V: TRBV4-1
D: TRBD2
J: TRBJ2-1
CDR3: CASSQHGGASGDNEQFF
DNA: TGCGCCAGCAGCCAGCATGGCGGGGCTAGCGGGGACAATGAGCAGTTCTTC

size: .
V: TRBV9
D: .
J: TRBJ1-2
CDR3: CASSGEGGNYGYTF
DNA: TGTGCCAGCAGCGGAGAGGGGGGGAACTATGGCTACACCTTC

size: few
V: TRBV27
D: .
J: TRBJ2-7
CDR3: CASSLSRGSYEQYF
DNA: TGTGCCAGCAGTTTATCCAGGGGCTCCTACGAGCAGTACTTC

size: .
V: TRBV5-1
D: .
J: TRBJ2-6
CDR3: CASSARPTDYAGANVLTF
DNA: TGCGCCAGCAGCGCGAGACCCACAGACTATGCTGGGGCCAACGTCCTGACTTTC

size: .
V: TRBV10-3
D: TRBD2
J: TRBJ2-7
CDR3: CAISGKGLAGDYEQYF
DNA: TGTGCCATCAGTGGGAAGGGACTAGCGGGAGATTACGAGCAGTACTTC

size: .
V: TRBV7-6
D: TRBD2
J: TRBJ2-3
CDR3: CASSLAGGTTDTQYF
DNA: TGTGCCAGCAGCTTAGCGGGAGGGACGACAGATACGCAGTATTTT

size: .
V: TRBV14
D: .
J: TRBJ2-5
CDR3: CASSRWGAGFQETQYF
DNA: TGTGCCAGCAGCCGCTGGGGAGCGGGCTTTCAAGAGACCCAGTACTTC

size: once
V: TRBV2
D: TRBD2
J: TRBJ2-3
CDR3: CASSEGLAGTDTQYF
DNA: TGTGCCAGCAGTGAAGGACTAGCGGGAACAGATACGCAGTATTTT

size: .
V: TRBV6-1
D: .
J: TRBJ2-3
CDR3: CASPTELTSTDTQYF
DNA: TGTGCCAGCCCTACCGAACTAACGAGCACAGATACGCAGTATTTT

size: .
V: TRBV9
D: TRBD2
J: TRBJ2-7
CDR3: CASSVGAGGTYEQYF
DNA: TGTGCCAGCAGCGTAGGTGCGGGAGGGACCTACGAGCAGTACTTC

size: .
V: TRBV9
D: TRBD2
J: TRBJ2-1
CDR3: CASSVEAASGSYYNEQFF
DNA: TGTGCCAGCAGCGTAGAAGCCGCTAGCGGGAGTTACTACAATGAGCAGTTCTTC

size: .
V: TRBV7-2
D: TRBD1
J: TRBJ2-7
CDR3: CASSQDRGLRYEQYF
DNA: TGTGCCAGCAGCCAGGACAGGGGGCTACGGTACGAGCAGTACTTC

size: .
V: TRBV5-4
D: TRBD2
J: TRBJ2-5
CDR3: CASSLSASGRAWGEETQYF
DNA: TGTGCCAGCAGCTTGTCGGCCAGCGGGAGGGCCTGGGGTGAAGAGACCCAGTACTTC

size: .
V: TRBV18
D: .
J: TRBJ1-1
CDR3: CASSPRSQRSMNTEAFF
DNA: TGTGCCAGCTCACCTCGGTCGCAGCGCAGCATGAACACTGAAGCTTTCTTT

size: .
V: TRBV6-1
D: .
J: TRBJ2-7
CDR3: CASSEATSYEQYF
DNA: TGTGCCAGCAGTGAAGCGACTAGCTACGAGCAGTACTTC

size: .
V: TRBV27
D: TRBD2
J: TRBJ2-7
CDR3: CASSLLLAGGPRYEQYF
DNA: TGTGCCAGCAGCCTCCTACTAGCGGGAGGGCCGAGGTACGAGCAGTACTTC

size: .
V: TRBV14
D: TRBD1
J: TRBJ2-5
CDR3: CASSQRDRDRETQYF
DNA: TGTGCCAGCAGCCAACGGGACAGGGACCGGGAGACCCAGTACTTC

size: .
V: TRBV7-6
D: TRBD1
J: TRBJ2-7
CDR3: CASSGTGAYEQYF
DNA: TGTGCCAGCAGCGGTACAGGGGCCTACGAGCAGTACTTC

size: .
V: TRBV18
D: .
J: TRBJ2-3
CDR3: CASSPVRGRGDTQYF
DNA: TGTGCCAGCTCACCGGTACGAGGGAGGGGGGATACGCAGTATTTT

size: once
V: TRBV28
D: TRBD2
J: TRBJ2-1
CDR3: CASRLLAESVNEQFF
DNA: TGTGCCAGCAGACTACTAGCGGAGTCAGTTAATGAGCAGTTCTTC

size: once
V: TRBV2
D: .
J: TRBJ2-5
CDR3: CASAQQGSQETQYF
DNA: TGTGCCAGCGCCCAACAGGGATCCCAAGAGACCCAGTACTTC

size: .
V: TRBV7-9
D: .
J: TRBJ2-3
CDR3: CASSPLGREWTDTQYF
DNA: TGTGCCAGCAGCCCCCTCGGTCGGGAGTGGACAGATACGCAGTATTTT

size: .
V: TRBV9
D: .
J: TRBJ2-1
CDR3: CASSPGGLGNEQFF
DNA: TGTGCCAGCAGCCCGGGCGGGTTGGGGAATGAGCAGTTCTTC